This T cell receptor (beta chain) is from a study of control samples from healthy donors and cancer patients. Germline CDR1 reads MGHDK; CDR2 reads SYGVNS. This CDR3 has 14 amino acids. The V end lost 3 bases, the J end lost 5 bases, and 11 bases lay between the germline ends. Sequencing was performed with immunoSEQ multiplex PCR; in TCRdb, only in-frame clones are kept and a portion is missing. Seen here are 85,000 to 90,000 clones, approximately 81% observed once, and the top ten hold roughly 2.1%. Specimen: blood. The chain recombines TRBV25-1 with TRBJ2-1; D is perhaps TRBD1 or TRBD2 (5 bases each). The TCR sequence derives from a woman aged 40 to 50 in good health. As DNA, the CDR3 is TGTGCCAGCAGTGAGCCCCGAGGGGACAATGAGCAGTTCTTC. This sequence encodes CASSEPRGDNEQFF.